This T cell receptor (beta chain) was captured in a study of beta chain features in type 1 diabetes. General study points: Type 1 diabetes patients had TCRB CDR3s that were shorter (moderately but significantly so) in all four CD4+ subsets.

Germline V CDR1 and CDR2: SGHNT, YYREEE (reference sequence). This CDR3 is built from 15 residues. J gave up 6 bases and V 4 bases, and 9 bases lay outside the gene matches. The entirety of the isolated RNA underwent reverse transcription, so expressed TCRB transcripts were sequenced. The protocol was immunoSEQ multiplex PCR, while the TCRdb copy is restricted to in-frame clones and leaves out a portion. The sample consists of around 150,000 clones, around 8.3% of them appearing once. This clone was seen only a few times. As yet, its antigen is unknown. Sequences were obtained from central memory CD4+ T cells from blood. This receptor was taken from a young woman with type 1 diabetes. The rearrangement uses TRBV5-4 and TRBJ2-2; 7 positions agree with TRBD2. The CDR3 spells CASSTGRDRSGELFF. The CDR3 DNA sequence: TGTGCCAGCAGCACTGGGAGGGATAGATCCGGGGAGCTGTTTTTT.